Sequencing of this T cell receptor (beta chain) was carried out in a study of T cells in Graves' hyperthyroidism and ophthalmopathy. TCR beta CDR3 sequences were amplified from RNA transcripts. RT-PCR in the first round (using the HTBI primer set) targeted the TCR CDR3. TCRdb reprocessed the multiplex PCR reads with MiXCR, giving one entry per CDR3 protein. Of roughly 100,000 distinct CDR3 sequences listed, over 45% were seen once; the top ten hold about 25%. Germline CDR1 is MNHEY and CDR2 is SVGEGT. This CDR3 spans 16 amino acids. V dropped 6 bases and J dropped 5; count of bases not matched to a gene: 15. Aged 18 to 65, the patients had hyperthyroidism that was newly diagnosed and had lasted under 2 months. The sample holds a few counts of this clonotype.

The sequence was collected from a man aged 40-49 years with Graves' hyperthyroidism. The chain combines TRBV6-2 or TRBV6-3 with TRBJ2-7, with 8 bases lining up with TRBD2. The sequencing input was blood. For the CDR3, the DNA is TGTGCCAGCAGATTGTTTTTAGCGGGAAGGATCCACGAGCAGTACTTC. Translating it yields CASRLFLAGRIHEQYF.